Presented here are 13 T cell receptor beta chains from one specimen sequenced in a study of blood T cell repertoires in COVID-19. Using immunoSEQ multiplex PCR, the repertoire was profiled, and TCRdb retains in-frame clones only, with some absent. Of around 100,000 clones in the sample, about nine tenths were seen once. Material: peripheral blood. The receptors stem from a man between 50 and 59 years old with active COVID-19.

This clone is a singleton in its sample. The CDR3 DNA sequence: TGTGCCAGCAGGGGGACAGGGGTCCGCGAAAAACTGTTTTTT. This sequence encodes CASRGTGVREKLFF. This chain connects TRBV27 to TRBJ1-4; 10 positions match TRBD1. Germline trimming cut 6 bases from V and 8 bases from J; bases unmatched to any gene: 6. From germline, CDR1 is MNHEY and CDR2 SMNVEV (reference sequence). This CDR3 has 14 residues.

V usage is TRBV18 and J usage is TRBJ2-3, with 11 bases aligning to TRBD2. Germline V gives CDR1 KGHSH, CDR2 LQKENI. The CDR3 contains 16 residues. Losses at the gene ends were 5 bases for V and 2 bases for J; bases not matched to a gene: 6. The CDR3 loop is CASSSSTSGTTDTQYF. The CDR3 nucleotides read TGTGCCAGCTCATCGTCGACTAGCGGGACCACAGATACGCAGTATTTT.

CDR3 residues: CATSDPRSPFYEQYV. Here the CDR3 DNA reads TGTGCCACCAGTGATCCTCGGAGCCCCTTCTACGAGCAGTACGTC. V usage is TRBV24-1 and J usage is TRBJ2-7; D is undetermined. The CDR3 length is 15 residues. In germline, CDR1 is KGHDR, CDR2 SFDVKD. Trimming left V 3 bases short and J 3 bases short, with 14 bases between.

The chain joins TRBV10-3 to TRBJ1-3, with no clear D. This CDR3 region has 14 residues. Germline V gives CDR1 ENHRY, CDR2 SYGVKD. The V end was cut by 4 bases, the J end by 2 bases, with 9 bases between. The CDR3 bases are TGTGCCATCAGTGGAGGTCGGGCTGGAAACACCATATATTTT. Translated, it gives CAISGGRAGNTIYF.

The rearrangement uses TRBV7-9 and TRBJ1-1; 10 bases are a match to TRBD1. Germline V lookup: CDR1 SEHNR, CDR2 FQNEAQ (reference sequence). Trimming cost V 5 bases and J 5 bases; bases outside gene matches: 8. The CDR3 has 15 amino acids. CDR3 region: CASSEGQGRWTEAFF. In DNA form, the CDR3 reads TGTGCCAGCAGCGAGGGACAGGGGCGTTGGACTGAAGCTTTCTTT. Combining the CDR3 with reference TRBV7-9 and TRBJ1-1 gives the whole variable domain DTGVSQNPRHKITKRGQNVTFRCDPISEHNRLYWYRQTLGQGPEFLTYFQNEAQLEKSRLLSDRFSAERPKGSFSTLEIQRTEQGDSAMYLCASSEGQGRWTEAFFGQGTRLTVV.

The genes are TRBV7-2 and TRBJ2-2, with TRBD1 as a possible D gene (5 bases). The CDR3 consists of 13 residues. The V gene's germline CDR1 is SGHTA and CDR2 FQGNSA. V gave up 6 bases and J gave up 5 bases, with 10 bases separating them. Here the CDR3 reads CASRITGTGELFF. CDR3 DNA: TGTGCCAGCAGAATTACAGGAACCGGGGAGCTGTTTTTT.

This rearrangement joins TRBV23-1 to TRBJ2-7; weak D call: TRBD2 (6 bases). TRBV23-1 is an ORF, with its function uncertain. Deletions cut 3 bases from V and 1 base from J, with 13 bases between. This CDR3 spans 15 amino acids. The DNA for the CDR3 is TGCGCCAGCAGTCATGGGATCCGGGGGTCCTACGAGCAGTACGTC. Its translation is CASSHGIRGSYEQYV.

This chain joins TRBV9 and TRBJ1-6; D is perhaps TRBD1 (6 bases). V lost 0 bases and J 9 bases, leaving 10 bases between the germline ends. The germline V gene has CDR1 SGDLS and CDR2 YYNGEE. This CDR3 spans 14 amino acids. CDR3 in DNA: TGTGCCAGCAGCGTAGCAGGGGTGGGTTCACCCCTCCACTTT. Protein sequence: CASSVAGVGSPLHF.

The V gene is TRBV7-9, the J gene TRBJ1-2; D is uncertain. Deletions cut 5 bases from V and 5 bases from J, with 12 bases between. The germline gives CDR1 SEHNR, CDR2 FQNEAQ (reference sequence). This CDR3 is built from 13 residues. CDR3 sequence reads: CASSPGRTYGYTF. The CDR3 nucleotides read TGTGCCAGCAGCCCCGGACGGACTTATGGCTACACCTTC.

The V gene is TRBV7-2, the J gene TRBJ2-2, with 8 bases that match TRBD1. Germline CDR1 SGHTA, CDR2 FQGNSA. V lost 7 bases to trimming and J lost 2 bases; unmatched junction nucleotides: 3. The CDR3 covers 14 residues. The CDR3 region has the DNA TGTGCCAGCAATCAGGGGGCAAACACCGGGGAGCTGTTTTTT. It translates to CASNQGANTGELFF.

This clone showed up just once. The rearrangement links TRBV19 to TRBJ1-2; 8 nucleotides agree with TRBD1. Germline CDR1 LNHDA, CDR2 SQIVND (reference sequence). The CDR3 totals 14 residues. The V gene end was trimmed by 6 bases and the J gene end by 8 bases; junction bases not matched to a gene: 11. CDR3 sequence reads: CASREDRADRGYTF. CDR3 nucleotides: TGTGCCAGTAGGGAGGACAGGGCCGATCGGGGCTACACCTTC.

The V and J genes are TRBV13 and TRBJ2-5, with TRBD2 matching 8 bases. The CDR3 covers 16 residues. Germline V lookup: CDR1 PRHDT, CDR2 FYEKMQ (reference sequence). The trim removed 5 bases at V and 0 bases at J, leaving 8 bases unmatched. Here the CDR3 DNA reads TGTGCCAGCAGCCGCGCACCGGGACTAGACCAAGAGACCCAGTACTTC. This codes for CASSRAPGLDQETQYF.

V is TRBV6-5 and J is TRBJ1-5, with 7 bases identical to TRBD1. The CDR3 has 15 amino acids. The junction had 4 bases not matched to a gene; V was cut back by 5 bases and J by 0 bases. Looked up from germline, CDR1 is MNHEY and CDR2 is SVGAGI. The CDR3 spells CASSRGQPSNQPQHF. The CDR3 DNA is TGTGCCAGCAGTAGGGGACAGCCTAGCAATCAGCCCCAGCATTTT.